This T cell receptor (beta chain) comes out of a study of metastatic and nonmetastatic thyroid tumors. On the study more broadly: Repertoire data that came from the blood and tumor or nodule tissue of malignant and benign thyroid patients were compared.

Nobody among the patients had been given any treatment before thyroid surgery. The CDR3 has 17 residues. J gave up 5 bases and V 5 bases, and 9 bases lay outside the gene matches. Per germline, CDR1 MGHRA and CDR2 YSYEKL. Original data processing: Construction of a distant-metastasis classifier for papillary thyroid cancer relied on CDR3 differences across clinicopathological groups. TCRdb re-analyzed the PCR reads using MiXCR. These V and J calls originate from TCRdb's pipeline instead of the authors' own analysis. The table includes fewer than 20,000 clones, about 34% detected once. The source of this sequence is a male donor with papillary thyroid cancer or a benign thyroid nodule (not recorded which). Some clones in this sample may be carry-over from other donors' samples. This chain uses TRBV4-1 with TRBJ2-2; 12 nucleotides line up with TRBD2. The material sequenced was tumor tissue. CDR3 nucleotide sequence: TGCGCCAGCAGCGCCGGGACTAGCGGGCCCTATACCGGGGAGCTGTTTTTT. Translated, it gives CASSAGTSGPYTGELFF.